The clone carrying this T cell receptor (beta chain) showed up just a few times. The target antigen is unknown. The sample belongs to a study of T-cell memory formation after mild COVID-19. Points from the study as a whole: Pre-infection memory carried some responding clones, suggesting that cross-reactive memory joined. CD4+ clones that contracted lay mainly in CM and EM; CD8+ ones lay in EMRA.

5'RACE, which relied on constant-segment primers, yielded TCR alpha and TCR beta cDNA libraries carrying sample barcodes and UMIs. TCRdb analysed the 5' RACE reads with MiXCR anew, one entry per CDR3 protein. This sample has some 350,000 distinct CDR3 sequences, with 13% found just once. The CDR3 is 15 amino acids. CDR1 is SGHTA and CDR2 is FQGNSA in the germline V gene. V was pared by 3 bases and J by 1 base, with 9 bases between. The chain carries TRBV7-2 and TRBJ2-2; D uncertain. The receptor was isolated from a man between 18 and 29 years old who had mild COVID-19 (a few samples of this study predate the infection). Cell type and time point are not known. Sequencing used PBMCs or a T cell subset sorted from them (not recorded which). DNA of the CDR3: TGTGCCAGCAGCTTTCTGAGTCTGAACACCGGGGAGCTGTTTTTT. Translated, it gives CASSFLSLNTGELFF.